What follows are 23 T cell receptor beta chains derived from one specimen sequenced in a study of blood T cell repertoires in COVID-19. Using immunoSEQ multiplex PCR, the repertoire was profiled, and TCRdb retains in-frame clones only, with some absent. The sample shows some 250,000 clones, roughly 88% of them seen only once. Sequencing was carried out using peripheral blood. The source is a human donor in a cohort sampled during active COVID-19.

This clone occurred a few times. The CDR3 is CATSRVEGAGGYTF. In DNA, the CDR3 is TGTGCCACCAGCAGAGTTGAGGGAGCGGGGGGCTACACCTTC. The chain couples TRBV15 to TRBJ1-2; D call uncertain. This CDR3 spans 14 amino acids. Germline V gene sequence: CDR1 LNHNV, CDR2 YYDKDF (reference sequence). Trimming shortened V by 1 base and J by 8 bases, and 14 bases separated the two germline ends.

The chain joins TRBV5-6 to TRBJ2-7; D gene uncertain. Per germline, CDR1 SGHDT and CDR2 YYEEEE. Trimming stripped 0 bases from V and 3 bases from J, with 7 bases between. The CDR3 length is 13 residues. The CDR3 is CASSLASLYEQYF. The DNA of the CDR3 is TGTGCCAGCAGCTTGGCCTCTCTCTACGAGCAGTACTTC.

This clone was observed a few times. V is TRBV5-1 and J is TRBJ2-7; D possibly corresponds to TRBD1 (6 bases). The CDR3 has 13 amino acids. Germline V gene lookup returns CDR1 SGHRS and CDR2 YFSETQ. Between the trimmed V and J ends, which lost 0 bases and 10 bases, there was a span of 14 bases. CDR3 amino acids: CASSLDPTGLQYF. In DNA, the CDR3 is TGCGCCAGCAGCTTGGACCCGACAGGTCTCCAGTACTTC.

This clone was observed a handful of times. The chain uses TRBV18 and TRBJ1-5; D is possibly TRBD1 (5 bases). The CDR3 is made up of 14 amino acids. CDR1 and CDR2 (germline): KGHSH, LQKENI. Trimming cost V 4 bases and J 1 base, with 8 bases left between them. CDR3 sequence reads: CASSQQVSNQPQHF. DNA of the CDR3: TGTGCCAGCTCACAACAGGTAAGCAATCAGCCCCAGCATTTT.

The genes are TRBV5-1 and TRBJ1-1; possible D gene TRBD1, 5 bases. V was shortened by 8 bases and J by 6 bases, with 23 bases between the two germline ends. CDR1 and CDR2 (germline): SGHRS, YFSETQ. CDR3 length: 15 amino acids. In DNA, the CDR3 is TGCGCCAGTTTACTACGCCCCGGGGGGTACGCTGAAGCTTTCTTT. This gives the protein CASLLRPGGYAEAFF.

This sequence joins TRBV28 and TRBJ2-7; D is possibly TRBD2 (6 bases). The length of the CDR3 is 13 residues. Germline assignment: CDR1 MDHEN and CDR2 SYDVKM. The CDR3 sequence is CAVLAPASYEQYF. CDR3 in DNA: TGTGCGGTACTAGCCCCTGCGTCCTACGAGCAGTACTTC. The whole variable domain, remainder taken from reference TRBV28 and TRBJ2-7, is DVKVTQSSRYLVKRTGEKVFLECVQDMDHENMFWYRQDPGLGLRLIYFSYDVKMKEKGDIPEGYSVSREKKERFSLILESASTNQTSMYLCAVLAPASYEQYFGPGTRLTVT.

The chain links TRBV5-1 to TRBJ1-2; 7 positions agree with TRBD1. The CDR3 is 13 residues long. J was trimmed by 2 bases and V by 3 bases; bases with no gene match: 1. Germline lookup yields CDR1 SGHRS and CDR2 YFSETQ. CDR3 sequence: CASSSGQNYGYTF. CDR3 nucleotide sequence: TGCGCCAGCAGCTCGGGACAGAACTATGGCTACACCTTC.

This clone turned up a few times. The chain uses TRBV28 and TRBJ1-1; D call uncertain. V shed 3 bases and J shed 4 bases, with 12 bases lying between them. The CDR3 length is 14 residues. Germline-derived CDR1 and CDR2 are MDHEN and SYDVKM. CDR3 protein: CASSFPGLGTEAFF. CDR3 DNA sequence: TGTGCCAGCAGTTTTCCGGGGTTGGGCACTGAAGCTTTCTTT.

V and J are TRBV28 and TRBJ2-4; 9 bases are shared with TRBD1. V trimming: 5 bases; J trimming: 11 bases; junction bases outside the gene matches: 4. In germline, CDR1 is MDHEN, CDR2 SYDVKM. This CDR3 has 12 amino acids. CDR3 sequence reads: CASSMGQGVQYF. The CDR3 DNA sequence: TGTGCCAGCAGTATGGGACAGGGAGTTCAGTACTTC.

The chain couples TRBV28 to TRBJ1-6; the D gene is possibly TRBD1 (6 bases). Trimming shortened V by 6 bases and J by 10 bases, and 10 bases separated the two germline ends. CDR3 length: 12 residues. In germline, CDR1 is MDHEN, CDR2 SYDVKM. Here the CDR3 reads CASRTGSSPLHF. CDR3 nucleotides: TGTGCCAGCAGAACAGGGAGCTCACCCCTCCACTTT.

This clone was counted a single time. The chain links TRBV7-3 to TRBJ2-5, with 9 bases aligning to TRBD1. This CDR3 is built from 15 residues. Germline CDR1 and CDR2: SGHTA and FQGTGA. After removal of 2 bases from V and 4 bases from J, the junction contained 5 bases not matched to a gene. CDR3 sequence (DNA): TGTGCCAGCAGCTTAGGGGGACAGGGTGCAGAGACCCAGTACTTC. This encodes CASSLGGQGAETQYF.

The DNA for the CDR3 is TGCGCCACCCGACAGGGGGGGAACACTGAAGCTTTCTTT. Translation: CATRQGGNTEAFF. The chain combines TRBV10-2 with TRBJ1-1; 9 nucleotides match TRBD1. V lost 10 bases to trimming and J lost 1 base; unmatched junction nucleotides: 4. Germline lookup yields CDR1 WSHSY and CDR2 SAAADI. This CDR3 contains 13 residues.

The CDR3 sequence: CASSQEASGRAPYEQYF. In DNA, the CDR3 is TGTGCCAGCAGCCAAGAAGCCAGCGGGAGGGCCCCCTACGAGCAGTACTTC. The chain carries TRBV4-2 and TRBJ2-7; TRBD2 agrees at 10 bases. The ends lost 0 bases at V and 2 bases at J; junction bases unmatched: 7. This CDR3 has 17 residues. Germline loops: CDR1 LGHNA, CDR2 YNFKEQ.

The chain recombines TRBV7-9 with TRBJ2-5; 7 nucleotides agree with TRBD1. Germline trimming cut 3 bases from V and 5 bases from J; bases unmatched to any gene: 12. The CDR3 runs to 16 residues. Per germline, CDR1 SEHNR and CDR2 FQNEAQ (reference sequence). The CDR3 DNA follows: TGTGCCAGCAGCTTCCCCTTTTCGACAGGGCGGGAGACCCAGTACTTC. Its protein is CASSFPFSTGRETQYF.

This chain connects TRBV7-9 to TRBJ1-2; TRBD1 matches 9 bases. The CDR3 runs to 16 residues. The ends lost 5 bases at V and 1 base at J; junction bases unmatched: 8. Germline V CDR1 and CDR2: SEHNR, FQNEAQ (reference sequence). The CDR3 sequence is CASSPGTGNINYGYTF. CDR3 nucleotides: TGTGCCAGCAGCCCAGGGACAGGGAACATTAACTATGGCTACACCTTC.

This sequence joins TRBV28 and TRBJ2-3, with a possible D match to TRBD2 (6 bases). The CDR3 is 14 residues long. The V end was cut by 5 bases, the J end by 1 base, with 10 bases between. Per the germline V gene, CDR1 is MDHEN and CDR2 is SYDVKM. The CDR3 sequence: CASSEGGRTDTQYF. DNA for the CDR3: TGTGCCAGCAGTGAGGGAGGACGCACAGATACGCAGTATTTT.

The V gene is TRBV30, the J gene TRBJ2-5; 7 bases are shared with TRBD2. The J segment lost 1 base and the V segment lost 2 bases, leaving 4 bases of the junction unmatched. The germline V gene encodes CDR1 GTSNPN and CDR2 SVGIG (reference sequence). The CDR3 is 14 amino acids. This CDR3 is CAWSFSSGQETQYF. CDR3 nucleotide sequence: TGTGCCTGGAGTTTCTCTAGCGGCCAAGAGACCCAGTACTTC. Full variable domain (rest looked up from reference TRBV30 and TRBJ2-5): SQTIHQWPATLVQPVGSPLSLECTVEGTSNPNLYWYRQAAGRGLQLLFYSVGIGQISSEVPQNLSASRPQDRQFILSSKKLLLSDSGFYLCAWSFSSGQETQYFGPGTRLLVL.

The chain is built from TRBV5-4 and TRBJ2-3, with 8 bases that match TRBD1. After removal of 6 bases from V and 1 base from J, the junction contained 4 bases not matched to a gene. The length of the CDR3 is 14 residues. Per the germline V gene, CDR1 is SGHNT and CDR2 is YYREEE (reference sequence). The CDR3, as DNA: TGTGCCAGCACCATACAGGGGGGCACAGATACGCAGTATTTT. It specifies CASTIQGGTDTQYF.

V is TRBV19 and J is TRBJ1-2; 7 bases match TRBD1. The germline V gene has CDR1 LNHDA and CDR2 SQIVND (reference sequence). CDR3 size: 12 residues. The junction had 4 bases not matched to a gene; V was cut back by 9 bases and J by 3 bases. The CDR3 here is CASNTGDYGYTF. The CDR3 DNA reads as TGTGCCAGCAATACAGGGGACTATGGCTACACCTTC.

This chain links TRBV9 with TRBJ1-1, with 9 bases that match TRBD1. Germline V gives CDR1 SGDLS, CDR2 YYNGEE. CDR3 length equals 16 residues. The V and J ends lost 4 bases and 2 bases, in that order; junction bases with no gene match: 9. CDR3: CASSTRDRAFNTEAFF. DNA of the CDR3: TGTGCCAGCAGCACCCGGGACAGGGCGTTTAACACTGAAGCTTTCTTT. The full variable domain, rest sourced from reference TRBV9 and TRBJ1-1, is DSGVTQTPKHLITATGQRVTLRCSPRSGDLSVYWYQQSLDQGLQFLIQYYNGEERAKGNILERFSAQQFPDLHSELNLSSLELGDSALYFCASSTRDRAFNTEAFFGQGTRLTVV.

The chain links TRBV14 to TRBJ1-2, with a tentative D call TRBD1 (6 bases). Germline CDR1 SGHDN, CDR2 FVKESK. Trimming took off 0 bases at V and 2 bases at J, with 10 bases between the two ends. The CDR3 consists of 15 residues. CDR3 in amino acids: CASSQDWQGNYGYTF. The CDR3 region has the DNA TGTGCCAGCAGCCAAGATTGGCAGGGGAACTATGGCTACACCTTC.

This rearrangement joins TRBV12-3 or TRBV12-4 to TRBJ1-2; D is ambiguous. CDR3 size: 13 residues. V lost 1 base and J 4 bases, leaving 7 bases between the germline ends. Here the CDR3 reads CASSLVIFYGYTF. The CDR3 DNA reads as TGTGCCAGCAGTTTAGTTATTTTCTATGGCTACACCTTC.

In this sample, this clone turned up once. V gene TRBV27 combines with J gene TRBJ2-7, with 16 bases fitting TRBD2. The CDR3 loop spans 18 amino acids. V was clipped by 3 bases and J by 7 bases; unmatched bases: 12. CDR1 MNHEY and CDR2 SMNVEV come from the germline V gene (reference sequence). CDR3 protein: CASSFGGLAGGPGWEQYF. The CDR3 DNA is TGTGCCAGCAGTTTCGGGGGACTAGCGGGAGGGCCTGGATGGGAGCAGTACTTC.